These 23 T cell receptor beta chains originate from one sample sequenced in a study of Graves' ophthalmopathy and Graves' hyperthyroidism. Scientists amplified the TCR beta CDR3 regions from RNA transcripts. The workflow started with a first-round RT-PCR run with HTBI primers and then moved on to a second-round multiplex PCR. TCRdb re-analysed the multiplex PCR reads in MiXCR, keeping a single row per CDR3 protein. The sample has 650,000 to 800,000 distinct CDR3 sequences; under 50% are singletons. The sequencing sample was made of peripheral blood. These receptors were collected from an adult man with Graves' ophthalmopathy.

The chain couples TRBV6-6 to TRBJ2-7; D gene uncertain. The V and J ends lost 5 bases and 0 bases respectively, with 17 bases between them. Germline assignment: CDR1 MNHNY and CDR2 SVGAGI (reference sequence). The length of the CDR3 is 16 residues. The CDR3 nucleotides read TGTGCCAGCAGTGAAGCGATTGCGACACCCTCCTACGAGCAGTACTTC. Translating gives CASSEAIATPSYEQYF.

This clonotype was counted at least ten times. The chain uses TRBV20-1 and TRBJ1-1; weak D call: TRBD1 (6 bases). V was clipped by 7 bases and J by 1 base, with 13 bases between them. This CDR3 has 13 residues. The germline gives CDR1 DFQATT, CDR2 SNEGSKA (reference sequence). The CDR3: CSVSSGENTEAFF. The CDR3 nucleotides are TGCAGTGTTTCATCAGGGGAGAACACTGAAGCTTTCTTT.

This clonotype was found a few times. V usage is TRBV29-1 and J usage is TRBJ2-7; the match to TRBD2 covers 8 bases. The CDR3 length is 13 residues. The V gene's germline CDR1 is SQVTM and CDR2 ANQGSEA. Trimming at V came to 7 bases and at J to 3 bases, leaving 8 bases not matched to a gene. In DNA, the CDR3 is TGCAGCGCCCGGGGGGGGGACGACTACGAGCAGTACTTC. It yields the protein CSARGGDDYEQYF.

This clonotype was picked up many times. The genes are TRBV6-5 and TRBJ1-4; D might be TRBD1 (6 bases). This CDR3 region has 14 residues. Germline CDR1 and CDR2: MNHEY and SVGAGI. With 2 bases removed from V and 7 bases from J, the gap between germline ends came to 11 bases. As DNA, the CDR3 is TGTGCCAGCAGTTACCGGCAGGGGACTGAAAAACTGTTTTTT. Translated, it gives CASSYRQGTEKLFF.

In its sample, this clonotype was seen a few times. The chain carries TRBV7-2 and TRBJ1-2; TRBD1 matches 9 bases. From germline, CDR1 is SGHTA and CDR2 FQGNSA. Trimming removed 4 bases from V and 4 bases from J; junction bases left unmatched: 13. This CDR3 is built from 17 residues. The CDR3 is CASSSAGSGQGGYGYTF. Written as DNA, the CDR3 is TGTGCCAGCAGCTCAGCAGGTTCGGGACAGGGAGGCTATGGCTACACCTTC. Looking up the rest from reference TRBV7-2 and TRBJ1-2 gives the full variable domain: GAGVSQSPSNKVTEKGKDVELRCDPISGHTALYWYRQSLGQGLEFLIYFQGNSAPDKSGLPSDRFSAERTGGSVSTLTIQRTQQEDSAVYLCASSSAGSGQGGYGYTFGSGTRLTVV.

J is TRBJ2-5 and V is TRBV5-1; tentative D call: TRBD2 (6 bases). The V end was cut by 4 bases, the J end by 3 bases, with 13 bases between. The length of the CDR3 is 14 residues. The germline V gene encodes CDR1 SGHRS and CDR2 YFSETQ. In DNA, the CDR3 is TGCGCCAGCAGCCTCCGGGGGTGGGAAGAGACCCAGTACTTC. It translates to CASSLRGWEETQYF. Full variable domain (remainder filled in from reference TRBV5-1 and TRBJ2-5): KAGVTQTPRYLIKTRGQQVTLSCSPISGHRSVSWYQQTPGQGLQFLFEYFSETQRNKGNFPGRFSGRQFSNSRSEMNVSTLELGDSALYLCASSLRGWEETQYFGPGTRLLVL.

The J gene is TRBJ2-5, the V gene TRBV25-1, with TRBD1 as a possible D gene (6 bases). V dropped 6 bases and J dropped 4 bases, with 21 bases sitting between them. The germline V gene has CDR1 MGHDK and CDR2 SYGVNS. This CDR3 contains 16 residues. CDR3 coding DNA: TGTGCCAGCAGCGCTATGATTGGGACCAGGGGAGAGACCCAGTACTTC. The encoded protein is CASSAMIGTRGETQYF.

This clonotype appeared many times. One end of the junction fails to match germline, which may point to a read error. The chain has TRBV7-2 and TRBJ2-5, with unresolved D. Germline V gene lookup returns CDR1 SGHTA and CDR2 FQGNSA. The CDR3 length is 13 residues. CDR3 loop: CASSPSPFETQCF. The CDR3, as DNA: TGTGCCAGCAGCCCAAGCCCCTTCGAAACCCAGTGCTTC.

The genes are TRBV4-3 and TRBJ2-6, with D possibly being TRBD1 (6 bases). Germline values: CDR1 LGHNA, CDR2 YSLEER. V lost 1 base and J 0 bases, leaving 10 bases between the germline ends. The CDR3 sequence is 17 residues long. CDR3 sequence reads: CASSQADSPSGANVLTF. CDR3 nucleotides: TGCGCCAGCAGCCAAGCGGACAGTCCCTCTGGGGCCAACGTCCTGACTTTC.

This clonotype was counted only a few times. The rearrangement joins TRBV9 to TRBJ2-7; D gene ambiguous. The CDR3 is made up of 14 amino acids. Trimming cost V 3 bases and J 1 base, with 11 bases left between them. The germline V gene has CDR1 SGDLS and CDR2 YYNGEE. For the CDR3, the DNA is TGTGCCAGCAGCGCCGCCGGGCCTTCCTACGAGCAGTACTTC. Its protein product is CASSAAGPSYEQYF.

The genes are TRBV9 and TRBJ2-2; the match to TRBD2 covers 7 bases. J was trimmed by 1 base and V by 0 bases; bases with no gene match: 15. Germline assignment: CDR1 SGDLS and CDR2 YYNGEE. The CDR3 runs 20 residues. The CDR3 sequence is CASSVASRGRGGGNTGELFF. The CDR3 DNA reads as TGTGCCAGCAGCGTAGCTTCACGAGGTCGTGGGGGGGGGAACACCGGGGAGCTGTTTTTT.

This clonotype was picked up a small number of times. The rearrangement uses TRBV24-1 and TRBJ1-5; D is uncertain. The CDR3 sequence is 12 residues long. Germline CDR1 reads KGHDR; CDR2 reads SFDVKD. Trimming took 3 bases from V and 9 from J, leaving 8 bases between them. The CDR3 DNA reads as TGTGCCACCAGTGATATGGACGGGCCCCAGCATTTT. Translation: CATSDMDGPQHF.

There are many counts of this clonotype. The chain carries TRBV20-1 and TRBJ1-2; weak D call: TRBD1 (5 bases). This CDR3 is 13 amino acids long. Trimming pared 4 bases from V and 3 bases from J, leaving 12 bases between. Germline CDR1 is DFQATT and CDR2 is SNEGSKA (reference sequence). The chain's CDR3 is CSATGTSDYGYTF. CDR3 nucleotides: TGCAGTGCTACCGGGACCTCAGACTATGGCTACACCTTC.

This clonotype was seen ten or more times. The chain combines TRBV6-5 with TRBJ1-1; no clear D. The CDR3 sequence is 11 residues long. Between the trimmed V and J ends, which lost 0 bases and 12 bases, there was a span of 8 bases. Germline values: CDR1 MNHEY, CDR2 SVGAGI. The CDR3 bases are TGTGCCAGCAGTTACTCACGGTGGACTTTCTTT. Residues: CASSYSRWTFF.

This clonotype was seen at least ten times. This chain links TRBV12-3 or TRBV12-4 with TRBJ1-1; D may be TRBD1 (6 bases). This CDR3 has 15 residues. The V gene lost 4 bases and the J gene lost 1 base, with 13 bases spanning the gap. The CDR3: CASSSPGAGNTEAFF. CDR3 coding DNA: TGTGCCAGCAGTTCACCGGGGGCAGGGAACACTGAAGCTTTCTTT.

This clonotype came up many times. The chain combines TRBV7-3 with TRBJ2-5; D may be TRBD2 (5 bases). V lost 1 base and J 5 bases, leaving 14 bases between the germline ends. The CDR3 contains 15 residues. Germline CDR1 reads SGHTA; CDR2 reads FQGTGA. The CDR3 here is CASSLRGSPRETQYF. In DNA form, the CDR3 reads TGTGCCAGCAGCTTAAGAGGGAGCCCGAGGGAGACCCAGTACTTC. The full variable domain, in which reference TRBV7-3 and TRBJ2-5 provide the parts outside the CDR3, is GAGVSQTPSNKVTEKGKYVELRCDPISGHTALYWYRQSLGQGPEFLIYFQGTGAADDSGLPNDRFFAVRPEGSVSTLKIQRTERGDSAVYLCASSLRGSPRETQYFGPGTRLLVL.

This clonotype appeared many times. The chain joins TRBV19 to TRBJ1-2; D perhaps matches TRBD1 (6 bases). The germline gives CDR1 LNHDA, CDR2 SQIVND (reference sequence). Trimming shortened V by 5 bases and J by 5 bases, and 12 bases separated the two germline ends. This CDR3 is 13 amino acids long. For the CDR3, the DNA is TGTGCCAGTAGTCCACAGGGAAGGTATGGCTACACCTTC. Translating gives CASSPQGRYGYTF.

The J gene is TRBJ1-2, the V gene TRBV19; perhaps TRBD1 as D (5 bases). There are 12 residues in the CDR3. V gave up 8 bases and J gave up 4 bases, with 11 bases separating them. CDR1 and CDR2 from the germline V gene are LNHDA and SQIVND (reference sequence). Here the CDR3 DNA reads TGTGCCAGTGCCTCGGGGCTCTATGGCTACACCTTC. Translating gives CASASGLYGYTF.

There are many counts of this clonotype. The rearrangement links TRBV7-9 to TRBJ2-5; maybe TRBD2 (5 bases). Trimming left V 9 bases short and J 9 bases short, with 23 bases between. Germline lookup yields CDR1 SEHNR and CDR2 FQNEAQ (reference sequence). This CDR3 comprises 14 residues. DNA of the CDR3: TGTGCCAGTTGGAGTTCCGGAGCCCAGGAGGCCCAGTACTTC. Protein: CASWSSGAQEAQYF.

This clonotype has just one count. The chain combines TRBV5-4 with TRBJ1-1; D ambiguous. The CDR3 runs 14 residues. The V and J ends lost 0 bases and 8 bases respectively, with 14 bases between them. The germline gives CDR1 SGHNT, CDR2 YYREEE (reference sequence). CDR3 coding DNA: TGTGCCAGCAGCTTGGACTCCGTTTTCGGGGAAGCTTTCTTT. Amino acids: CASSLDSVFGEAFF.

Details on this clonotype: A clone one base away is much larger, so this may be a read error. The gene calls are TRBV10-3 and TRBJ1-1; D remains ambiguous. Germline V gene data show CDR1 as ENHRY and CDR2 as SYGVKD. The CDR3 sequence is 13 residues long. In nucleotides, the CDR3 is TGTGCCAGCAGTTACGACCGAAAGGCTGAAGCTTTCTTT. Protein product: CASSYDRKAEAFF.

This clonotype was seen at least ten times. This sequence joins TRBV7-7 and TRBJ2-2, with a tentative D call TRBD2 (5 bases). The CDR3 spans 14 residues. Germline V gives CDR1 SSHAT, CDR2 FNYEAQ (reference sequence). Trimming removed 2 bases at V and 6 bases at J, with 10 bases between. In DNA form, the CDR3 reads TGTGCCAGCAGCTTAAGCCCCGGGGCCGGGGAGCTGTTTTTT. This translates into CASSLSPGAGELFF.

This clonotype came up many times. This chain joins TRBV12-3 or TRBV12-4 and TRBJ1-2, with 9 bases fitting TRBD1. The CDR3 sequence is 15 residues long. After removal of 5 bases from V and 2 bases from J, the junction contained 6 bases not matched to a gene. The CDR3 DNA reads as TGTGCCAGCAGTACCGGGACAGGGTGGAACTATGGCTACACCTTC. Protein product: CASSTGTGWNYGYTF.